The 28 T cell receptor beta chains in this list originate from one sample, sequenced in a study of identifying expanded T cells in peripheral blood. The method was immunoSEQ multiplex PCR; TCRdb's version includes in-frame clones alone and lacks a portion of them. The sample shows 97,000 or so clones, about 87% of them seen only once. Sequenced sample: blood. All receptors derive from a person aged 18 to 75 in good health.

The rearrangement uses TRBV4-3 and TRBJ1-1; the D gene is possibly TRBD1 (5 bases). The germline CDR1 and CDR2 sequences are LGHNA and YSLEER. V was pared by 0 bases and J by 1 base, with 9 bases between. This CDR3 has 15 amino acids. The CDR3 is CASSQDSGRNTEAFF. The CDR3 nucleotides are TGCGCCAGCAGCCAAGACTCGGGGCGGAACACTGAAGCTTTCTTT.

The chain links TRBV5-4 to TRBJ2-3; D is perhaps TRBD2 (7 bases). V shed 4 bases and J shed 0 bases, with 15 bases lying between them. Germline CDR1 and CDR2: SGHNT and YYREEE (reference sequence). The CDR3 is 16 residues long. The CDR3 bases are TGTGCCAGCAGCCCGGTCGGGGGGCGCAGCACAGATACGCAGTATTTT. Encoded protein: CASSPVGGRSTDTQYF.

This sequence joins TRBV19 and TRBJ2-7; perhaps TRBD2 as D (6 bases). The V gene's germline CDR1 is LNHDA and CDR2 SQIVND (reference sequence). Deletions cut 2 bases from V and 7 bases from J, with 15 bases between. The CDR3 runs 14 residues. The CDR3 region has the DNA TGTGCCAGTAGTATACTAGCGTCCCCGAGGGAGCAGTACTTC. Translation: CASSILASPREQYF.

This rearrangement joins TRBV28 to TRBJ2-7, with 7 bases identical to TRBD1. Germline trimming cut 4 bases from V and 2 bases from J; bases unmatched to any gene: 8. Per the germline V gene, CDR1 is MDHEN and CDR2 is SYDVKM. The CDR3 sequence is 15 residues long. The CDR3 DNA reads TGTGCCAGCAGTTACGGACAGGCGAAACCCTACGAGCAGTACTTC. It yields the protein CASSYGQAKPYEQYF. Full variable domain (remainder filled in from reference TRBV28 and TRBJ2-7): DVKVTQSSRYLVKRTGEKVFLECVQDMDHENMFWYRQDPGLGLRLIYFSYDVKMKEKGDIPEGYSVSREKKERFSLILESASTNQTSMYLCASSYGQAKPYEQYFGPGTRLTVT.

The V gene is TRBV6-5, the J gene TRBJ1-1; 7 bases align to TRBD1. Germline-derived CDR1 and CDR2 are MNHEY and SVGAGI. The V segment lost 2 bases and the J segment 0 bases; nucleotides outside the gene matches: 3. The CDR3 length is 15 residues. Here the CDR3 DNA reads TGTGCCAGCAGTTACAGGGGGCGCGTGAACACTGAAGCTTTCTTT. It is translated as CASSYRGRVNTEAFF.

The chain links TRBV11-3 to TRBJ2-5; D not certain. The V and J ends lost 5 bases and 7 bases respectively, with 17 bases between them. The CDR3 has 14 residues. From germline, CDR1 is SGHNT and CDR2 YENEEA. The CDR3 nucleotides are TGTGCCAGCAGCCCGAGTGGCGGAGTGGGGACCCAGTACTTC. Amino acids: CASSPSGGVGTQYF. Together with reference TRBV11-3 and TRBJ2-5, the CDR3 gives the full variable domain: EAGVVQSPRYKIIEKKQPVAFWCNPISGHNTLYWYLQNLGQGPELLIRYENEEAVDDSQLPKDRFSAERLKGVDSTLKIQPAELGDSAVYLCASSPSGGVGTQYFGPGTRLLVL.

V gene TRBV19 combines with J gene TRBJ1-2; TRBD1 might be the D (5 bases). Looked up from germline, CDR1 is LNHDA and CDR2 is SQIVND (reference sequence). The CDR3 spans 12 residues. V shed 8 bases and J shed 3 bases, with 10 bases lying between them. DNA for the CDR3: TGTGCCAGTCAGGGCCGCGACTATGGCTACACCTTC. This translates into CASQGRDYGYTF.

The chain recombines TRBV28 with TRBJ2-7; D not certain. V dropped 5 bases and J dropped 4 bases, with 6 bases sitting between them. Germline V CDR1 and CDR2: MDHEN, SYDVKM. CDR3 size: 11 residues. CDR3 DNA: TGTGCCAGCAGTCAGAAGTACGAGCAGTACTTC. This sequence encodes CASSQKYEQYF. The whole variable domain, filled in from reference TRBV28 and TRBJ2-7, reads DVKVTQSSRYLVKRTGEKVFLECVQDMDHENMFWYRQDPGLGLRLIYFSYDVKMKEKGDIPEGYSVSREKKERFSLILESASTNQTSMYLCASSQKYEQYFGPGTRLTVT.

The rearrangement links TRBV28 to TRBJ2-1; 11 bases are a match to TRBD2. V was clipped by 7 bases and J by 6 bases; unmatched bases: 8. The CDR3 loop spans 15 amino acids. Germline CDR1 is MDHEN and CDR2 is SYDVKM. CDR3 nucleotides: TGTGCCAGCACCTCGACGCTAGCGGGGGGCAATGAGCAGTTCTTC. Its protein product is CASTSTLAGGNEQFF. Based on the CDR3 plus reference TRBV28 and TRBJ2-1, the full variable domain is DVKVTQSSRYLVKRTGEKVFLECVQDMDHENMFWYRQDPGLGLRLIYFSYDVKMKEKGDIPEGYSVSREKKERFSLILESASTNQTSMYLCASTSTLAGGNEQFFGPGTRLTVL.

The chain uses TRBV7-2 and TRBJ2-5; 8 bases map to TRBD1. CDR1 is SGHTA and CDR2 is FQGNSA in the germline V gene. The length of the CDR3 is 13 residues. Germline trimming cut 5 bases from V and 4 bases from J; bases unmatched to any gene: 3. This CDR3 is CASSATGGETQYF. The CDR3 DNA sequence: TGTGCCAGCAGCGCAACAGGGGGAGAGACCCAGTACTTC.

The rearrangement links TRBV5-1 to TRBJ2-2, with 7 positions matching TRBD1. Germline CDR1 SGHRS, CDR2 YFSETQ. The CDR3 is 15 amino acids. The V gene end was trimmed by 0 bases and the J gene end by 4 bases; junction bases not matched to a gene: 3. The CDR3 DNA is TGCGCCAGCAGCTTGGATACAGGGGCCACCGGGGAGCTGTTTTTT. Its protein product is CASSLDTGATGELFF.

The chain recombines TRBV19 with TRBJ2-5; the D gene is possibly TRBD1 (6 bases). The CDR3 contains 14 residues. Trimming pared 6 bases from V and 3 bases from J, leaving 14 bases between. Looked up from germline, CDR1 is LNHDA and CDR2 is SQIVND (reference sequence). The CDR3 DNA follows: TGTGCCAGTAGACCCGGGACACAAGAAGAGACCCAGTACTTC. Encoded protein: CASRPGTQEETQYF. Full variable domain (rest looked up from reference TRBV19 and TRBJ2-5): DGGITQSPKYLFRKEGQNVTLSCEQNLNHDAMYWYRQDPGQGLRLIYYSQIVNDFQKGDIAEGYSVSREKKESFPLTVTSAQKNPTAFYLCASRPGTQEETQYFGPGTRLLVL.

The chain employs TRBV28 and TRBJ2-3; no clear D gene. Germline V lookup: CDR1 MDHEN, CDR2 SYDVKM. This CDR3 contains 15 residues. The ends were cut back, 2 bases at V and 5 bases at J, with 14 bases in the middle. The CDR3 bases are TGTGCCAGCAGTTTAACTCCAGGTACTATAGATACGCAGTATTTT. It encodes CASSLTPGTIDTQYF.

The V call is TRBV6-5, the J call TRBJ1-1, with 8 bases that match TRBD1. Trimming at V came to 5 bases and at J to 5 bases, leaving 7 bases not matched to a gene. Germline lookup yields CDR1 MNHEY and CDR2 SVGAGI. This CDR3 spans 14 amino acids. The CDR3 loop reads CASSEQGGLTEAFF. CDR3 DNA: TGTGCCAGCAGTGAACAGGGGGGGCTTACTGAAGCTTTCTTT.

The chain carries TRBV7-9 and TRBJ2-1; TRBD2 matches at 9 bases. V shed 3 bases, J shed 8 bases, and the junction held 11 bases outside the gene matches. The CDR3 is made up of 16 amino acids. The germline CDR1 and CDR2 sequences are SEHNR and FQNEAQ (reference sequence). In nucleotides, the CDR3 is TGTGCCAGCAGCTTTAGGATTAGCGGGAGCCAGGATGAGCAGTTCTTC. This encodes CASSFRISGSQDEQFF. Full variable domain (rest looked up from reference TRBV7-9 and TRBJ2-1): DTGVSQNPRHKITKRGQNVTFRCDPISEHNRLYWYRQTLGQGPEFLTYFQNEAQLEKSRLLSDRFSAERPKGSFSTLEIQRTEQGDSAMYLCASSFRISGSQDEQFFGPGTRLTVL.

This clone was seen once. The V call is TRBV28, the J call TRBJ2-6; the D is unclear. Looked up from germline, CDR1 is MDHEN and CDR2 is SYDVKM. V lost 5 bases to trimming and J lost 0 bases, with 8 bases between them. The CDR3 sequence is 15 residues long. The CDR3, as DNA: TGTGCCAGCAGTGGATTTGGCTCTGGGGCCAACGTCCTGACTTTC. This codes for CASSGFGSGANVLTF.

The chain links TRBV7-4 to TRBJ1-2; D ambiguous. V lost 5 bases and J lost 0, with 13 bases in between. Germline V gene lookup returns CDR1 SGHVT and CDR2 SQSDAQ. The CDR3 totals 15 residues. The CDR3 DNA reads as TGTGCCAGCAGCCAACACGGCGGAGCTAACTATGGCTACACCTTC. It is translated as CASSQHGGANYGYTF.

This sequence joins TRBV7-6 and TRBJ2-5; D might be TRBD2 (5 bases). This CDR3 region has 14 residues. Germline CDR1 reads SGHVS; CDR2 reads FNYEAQ. With 2 bases removed from V and 5 bases from J, the gap between germline ends came to 12 bases. This CDR3 reads CASSLSLARETQYF. The CDR3 bases are TGTGCCAGCAGCTTATCCCTAGCCCGTGAGACCCAGTACTTC.

This chain uses TRBV19 with TRBJ1-2, with 8 nucleotides matching TRBD1. Unmatched junction bases numbered 5, after V lost 7 bases and J lost 1 base. This CDR3 is 14 amino acids long. CDR1 and CDR2 (germline): LNHDA, SQIVND (reference sequence). Here the CDR3 reads CASTPGQVNYGYTF. The CDR3 region has the DNA TGTGCCAGTACCCCGGGACAGGTTAACTATGGCTACACCTTC.

The V call is TRBV7-2, the J call TRBJ2-7, with TRBD2 matching over 8 bases. V lost 2 bases to trimming and J lost 6 bases; unmatched junction nucleotides: 9. The germline V gene encodes CDR1 SGHTA and CDR2 FQGNSA. The CDR3 is 15 residues long. The CDR3 loop reads CASSLTGGAGIEQYF. In nucleotides, the CDR3 is TGTGCCAGCAGCTTAACCGGGGGGGCGGGCATCGAGCAGTACTTC.

V usage is TRBV5-4 and J usage is TRBJ2-2; tentative D call: TRBD1 (6 bases). The V gene lost 9 bases and the J gene lost 2 bases, with 14 bases spanning the gap. Germline CDR1 reads SGHNT; CDR2 reads YYREEE (reference sequence). This CDR3 comprises 14 residues. The CDR3 here is CATRGWRNTGELFF. The CDR3 bases are TGTGCCACCAGGGGCTGGAGAAACACCGGGGAGCTGTTTTTT.

Here the CDR3 DNA reads TGCGCCAGCAGCTTGGACAGGGAGACAGATACGCAGTATTTT. It translates to CASSLDRETDTQYF. The chain combines TRBV5-1 with TRBJ2-3; TRBD1 is a possible D gene (6 bases). With 0 bases removed from V and 3 bases from J, the gap between germline ends came to 8 bases. The CDR3 totals 14 residues. Looked up from germline, CDR1 is SGHRS and CDR2 is YFSETQ.

This clone appeared a single time. V and J are TRBV6-6 and TRBJ2-1, with a tentative D call TRBD2 (6 bases). The germline gives CDR1 MNHNY, CDR2 SVGAGI (reference sequence). The CDR3 is 14 residues long. Deletions cut 0 bases from V and 9 bases from J, with 12 bases between. The CDR3 sequence: CASSYSAGISEQFF. CDR3 nucleotides: TGTGCCAGCAGTTACTCCGCGGGAATCAGTGAGCAGTTCTTC.

CDR3 in amino acids: CASSQSNQPQHF. CDR3 nucleotides: TGTGCCAGCTCACAAAGCAATCAGCCCCAGCATTTT. The chain joins TRBV18 to TRBJ1-5, with D hard to call. V shed 4 bases and J shed 1 base, with 2 bases lying between them. Looked up from germline, CDR1 is KGHSH and CDR2 is LQKENI. The CDR3 runs 12 residues.

The chain couples TRBV15 to TRBJ1-2, with D possibly TRBD1 on 6 matching bases. Germline values: CDR1 LNHNV, CDR2 YYDKDF (reference sequence). Trimming shortened V by 3 bases and J by 8 bases, and 19 bases separated the two germline ends. This CDR3 has 15 amino acids. CDR3 region: CATSSRTAGVSGYTF. For the CDR3, the DNA is TGTGCCACCAGCAGTCGGACAGCTGGCGTTTCAGGCTACACCTTC.

The CDR3 DNA follows: TGTGCCAGCAGCCGGGCGGTCGGTTTCAACTATGGCTACACCTTC. Amino acid sequence: CASSRAVGFNYGYTF. The rearrangement uses TRBV6-4 and TRBJ1-2; D ambiguous. Germline V gene lookup returns CDR1 MRHNA and CDR2 SNTAGT. The CDR3 totals 15 residues. V was cut by 6 bases and J by 2 bases, with 16 bases left in between.

The J gene is TRBJ2-7, the V gene TRBV28; D not certain. Per the germline V gene, CDR1 is MDHEN and CDR2 is SYDVKM. The CDR3 is 13 amino acids. V lost 6 bases and J lost 0, with 9 bases in between. CDR3 nucleotide sequence: TGTGCCAGCAGCCTACCGCACTCCTACGAGCAGTACTTC. Translated, it gives CASSLPHSYEQYF.

The chain employs TRBV6-5 and TRBJ1-5; D is uncertain. V gave up 0 bases and J gave up 3 bases, with 9 bases separating them. Germline V gene lookup returns CDR1 MNHEY and CDR2 SVGAGI. The CDR3 has 15 residues. The CDR3 DNA follows: TGTGCCAGCAGTTACTCGCCTCAGCTCAATCAGCCCCAGCATTTT. Translating it yields CASSYSPQLNQPQHF.